These T cell receptor beta chains were read from a single sample in a study of CD8+ T cells in alopecia areata. Profiled with immunoSEQ multiplex PCR; TCRdb holds only in-frame clones, not every one. This table has around 150,000 clones, 55% to 65% appearing once. Sequencing was performed on CD4+ T cells sorted from blood. The receptors derive from a human donor in good health. CDR3s include the opening cysteine and the closing phenylalanine or tryptophan. The D gene is left open where the match is weak. Clone size is not always given. Where it is, it says once, few, many or a class for expanded clones.

TRBV9	TRBJ2-7	NA	TRBD1	TGTGCCAGCAGCCCCCGGACAGGATACGAGCAGTACTTC	CASSPRTGYEQYF
TRBV4-1	TRBJ2-5	once	TRBD2	TGCGCCAGCAGCCAACTCCAACTAGCGAATAAAGAGACCCAGTACTTC	CASSQLQLANKETQYF
TRBV29-1	TRBJ2-5	few	TRBD2	TGCAGCGTTGTCTCGGGGGGTGAGACCCAGTACTTC	CSVVSGGETQYF
TRBV11-2	TRBJ2-7	NA	NA	TGTGCCAGCAGCTTTGGCCGTTCCTACGAGCAGTACTTC	CASSFGRSYEQYF
TRBV28	TRBJ2-5	NA	TRBD1	TGTGCCAGCAGTTTCTCCGGACAGGGGGCCCGCGGGGAGACCCAGTACTTC	CASSFSGQGARGETQYF
TRBV7-9	TRBJ2-7	NA	TRBD1	TGTGCCAGCAGCTACGGGACAGGGGCTTCTTACGAGCAGTACTTC	CASSYGTGASYEQYF
TRBV19	TRBJ2-5	NA	TRBD2	TGTGCCAGTAGTATTGCTAGCGGACAAGAGACCCAGTACTTC	CASSIASGQETQYF
TRBV5-1	TRBJ2-5	NA	NA	TGCGCCAGCAGCCCGGCTAACAGGGCGGAGACCCAGTACTTC	CASSPANRAETQYF
TRBV5-1	TRBJ2-2	NA	NA	TGCGCCAGCAGCCTGTTCGTGAGCAACACCGGGGAGCTGTTTTTT	CASSLFVSNTGELFF
TRBV29-1	TRBJ2-5	NA	NA	TGCAGCGTTGAAGTAACTGGAGAGACCCAGTACTTC	CSVEVTGETQYF
TRBV29-1	TRBJ2-6	NA	NA	TGCAGCGTTGAAGAAGGTTCAGCCTCTGGGGCCAACGTCCTGACTTTC	CSVEEGSASGANVLTF
TRBV7-2	TRBJ2-1	NA	TRBD2	TGTGCCAGCAGGGGACTAGCGGGGAGTGGTGAGCAGTTCTTC	CASRGLAGSGEQFF
TRBV20-1	TRBJ2-7	few	NA	TGCAGTGCTAGACAGGTCTACGAGCAGTACTTC	CSARQVYEQYF
TRBV4-2	TRBJ2-3	NA	NA	TGTGCCAGCAGCACTCCTCCTGACGATACGCAGTATTTT	CASSTPPDDTQYF
TRBV2	TRBJ1-1	NA	NA	TGTGCCTCCAGCCTCCAGTGGAACACTGAAGCTTTCTTT	CASSLQWNTEAFF
TRBV29-1	TRBJ2-3	NA	NA	TGCAGCGTCTCACACCGCAGCACAGATACGCAGTATTTT	CSVSHRSTDTQYF
TRBV7-9	TRBJ1-1	NA	NA	TGTGCCAGCAGCTTACAGGGGAACACTGAAGCTTTCTTT	CASSLQGNTEAFF
TRBV7-2	TRBJ2-5	NA	NA	TGTGCCAGCAGCGCCTCGGGGCACCTTCAAGAGACCCAGTACTTC	CASSASGHLQETQYF
TRBV4-1	TRBJ2-7	NA	NA	TGCGCCAGCAGCCAAGAAGGGGGCGAGCAGTACTTC	CASSQEGGEQYF
TRBV4-3	TRBJ2-5	NA	NA	TGCGCCAGCAGACGGACTTTCAGGGAAGAGACCCAGTACTTC	CASRRTFREETQYF
TRBV27	TRBJ2-5	NA	NA	TGTGCCAGCAGTTCCCTCGCATCCGGGCAAGAGACCCAGTACTTC	CASSSLASGQETQYF
TRBV7-6	TRBJ1-3	once	NA	TGTGCCAGCAGCTTATCTCTTGCGGACTCTGGAAACACCATATATTTT	CASSLSLADSGNTIYF
TRBV5-1	TRBJ2-7	few	TRBD1	TGCGCCAGCAGCTTGGCTACAGGGGGAGGCGACGAGCAGTACTTC	CASSLATGGGDEQYF
TRBV6-6	TRBJ2-1	NA	NA	TGTGCCAGCAGAGGCCTCCGGGACAACCTCTACAATGAGCAGTTCTTC	CASRGLRDNLYNEQFF
TRBV7-9	TRBJ2-5	NA	TRBD2	TGTGCCAGCAGCTATAGCGGGAGTCACGAGACCCAGTACTTC	CASSYSGSHETQYF
TRBV6-6	TRBJ2-7	many	TRBD1	TGTGCCAGCAGTTACACAGCAGGGGGCGACGAGCAGTACTTC	CASSYTAGGDEQYF
TRBV18	TRBJ2-3	NA	NA	TGTGCCAGCTCACCACAGGGCGGGGCAGATACGCAGTATTTT	CASSPQGGADTQYF
TRBV25-1	TRBJ2-1	NA	NA	TGTGCCAGCGGATACGCCGGGGGAAATGAGCAGTTCTTC	CASGYAGGNEQFF
TRBV5-4	TRBJ2-7	NA	NA	TGTGCCAGCAGCTCTCTCGGGGTTACCTACGAGCAGTACTTC	CASSSLGVTYEQYF
TRBV9	TRBJ2-1	once	NA	TGTGCCAGCAGCGTAGGAACTGAGCAGTTCTTC	CASSVGTEQFF
TRBV27	TRBJ2-1	NA	TRBD2	TGTGCCAGCAGTCTCAGGGAGGCCCAACTGGCGCCTAGCGGGAGAGGGGGGCAGTTCTTC	CASSLREAQLAPSGRGGQFF
TRBV5-6	TRBJ2-6	NA	NA	TGTGCCAGCAGCTTAAGGGGCCGGTCAGGGGCCAACGTCCTGACTTTC	CASSLRGRSGANVLTF
TRBV27	TRBJ2-1	NA	NA	TGTGCCAGCAGTTTACTGGCAGGGGAGCAGTTCTTC	CASSLLAGEQFF
TRBV11-2	TRBJ1-1	few	NA	TGTGCCAGCAGCTCTTCGGACGGTGGGAACACTGAAGCTTTCTTT	CASSSSDGGNTEAFF
TRBV2	TRBJ2-5	NA	TRBD2	TGTGCCAGCAGTCCTATAGCGGGGGGAGAGACCCAGTACTTC	CASSPIAGGETQYF
TRBV19	TRBJ1-5	few	TRBD1	TGTGCCAGTAAGAACCGGGACAGGGTGGTGCAGCCCCAGCATTTT	CASKNRDRVVQPQHF